This T cell receptor (beta chain) was retrieved from a study of OX40 agonist ivuxolimab in advanced cancers. About the study: Every 2 weeks, patients got intravenous ivuxolimab at one of six dose levels (0.01-10 mg/kg).

Clones were sequenced by immunoSEQ multiplex PCR, and TCRdb holds only the in-frame ones, with some missing. The repertoire holds about 27,000 clones, with around 83% as singletons. Germline V gene lookup returns CDR1 MNHEY and CDR2 SVGAGI. The CDR3 contains 13 residues. Trimming took 9 bases from V and 6 from J; bases not matched to a gene: 9. The material was CD4+ or CD8+ T cells sorted from blood, obtained in a trial of the OX40 agonist ivuxolimab. This TCR derives from an adult with an advanced solid tumor such as melanoma, head and neck, liver or kidney cancer. The chain has TRBV6-5 and TRBJ2-5; the match to TRBD2 covers 8 bases. CDR3 amino acids: CARCGGCLQTQYF. The CDR3 DNA is TGTGCCAGGTGCGGGGGGTGCTTACAGACCCAGTACTTC.